This T cell receptor beta chain was captured in a study of PD-1 blockade in classical Hodgkin lymphoma. Assay: immunoSEQ multiplex PCR; the TCRdb copy retains only in-frame clones and omits some. The sample gives approximately 21,000 clones, 68% of which show up once; over 4.5% is in the top ten. This clone was found once. Its antigen is still unknown. Exposure to brentuximab vedotin varied, and each patient had relapsed following autologous stem cell transplantation. Whole-study results and caveats: Repertoire differences lack defined causes, possibly disease activity or prior therapy. The diversity seen at baseline in complete responders resembled that of newly diagnosed patients. Nivolumab initiation under 1 year post-ASCT meant exclusion.

The length of the CDR3 is 13 residues. CDR1 and CDR2 (germline): MDHEN, SYDVKM. V lost 9 bases, J lost 5 bases, and 7 bases stayed unmatched. The TCR originated in a human donor with classical Hodgkin lymphoma. This specimen was peripheral blood mononuclear cells (PBMCs), taken at baseline. This sequence joins TRBV28 and TRBJ2-7, with TRBD2 identical over 10 bases. Written as DNA, the CDR3 is TGTGCCAGTAGAATAGCGGGGGGTAACGAGCAGTACTTC. It is translated as CASRIAGGNEQYF.